This T cell receptor beta chain was retrieved from a study of identical twins. About this clonotype itself: No antigen is known for it.

Deletions cut 1 base from V and 0 bases from J, with 10 bases between. The germline V gene encodes CDR1 SEHNR and CDR2 FQNEAQ (reference sequence). The CDR3 loop spans 17 amino acids. TCRdb recomputed calls from the 5' RACE reads with MiXCR, one row per CDR3 protein. This sample has 300,000 to 400,000 distinct CDR3 sequences, with 7% to 9.5% found just once. Study results and limitations: Sharing of beta out-of-frame sequences by twins showed a weaker excess. Insertions ran lower in abundant cord blood beta clonotypes, though not in memory repertoires.

The V call is TRBV7-9, the J call TRBJ2-6; D is unclear. This clonotype originated in a woman aged 50 to 65 in good health. Source material: naive T cells sorted from blood. CDR3 loop: CASSLEKRFSGANVLTF. The CDR3 DNA reads TGTGCCAGCAGCTTAGAAAAGAGGTTCTCTGGGGCCAACGTCCTGACTTTC.